This T cell receptor (beta chain) was captured in a study of early T cells in non-severe SARS-CoV-2 infection. In the study overall: Chains stayed unpaired after sequencing of bulk RNA from unsorted whole blood.

Note on this clonotype: Its antigen is still unknown.

The TCR library protocol was used to attach unique molecular identifiers. These identifiers were attached to individual cDNA molecules. MiXCR, run by TCRdb on the 5' RACE reads, gives a single entry per CDR3 protein. The sample has 50,000 or so distinct CDR3 sequences, about 8.2% seen once. Study-wide findings and caveats: VDJdb-based annotation leaned toward anti-spike CD8 responses and missed private and CD4 specificities.

Germline CDR1 reads ENHRY; CDR2 reads SYGVKD. V lost 6 bases and J 4 bases, leaving 10 bases between the germline ends. This CDR3 region has 12 residues. Sequenced material: whole blood. This clonotype originated in an adult who was a healthcare worker with PCR-confirmed SARS-CoV-2 infection or an uninfected control (not recorded which). This sequence joins TRBV10-3 and TRBJ2-7; D gene uncertain. CDR3 amino acids: CAISSASYEQYF. The CDR3 DNA reads TGTGCCATCAGCTCGGCATCGTACGAGCAGTACTTC.